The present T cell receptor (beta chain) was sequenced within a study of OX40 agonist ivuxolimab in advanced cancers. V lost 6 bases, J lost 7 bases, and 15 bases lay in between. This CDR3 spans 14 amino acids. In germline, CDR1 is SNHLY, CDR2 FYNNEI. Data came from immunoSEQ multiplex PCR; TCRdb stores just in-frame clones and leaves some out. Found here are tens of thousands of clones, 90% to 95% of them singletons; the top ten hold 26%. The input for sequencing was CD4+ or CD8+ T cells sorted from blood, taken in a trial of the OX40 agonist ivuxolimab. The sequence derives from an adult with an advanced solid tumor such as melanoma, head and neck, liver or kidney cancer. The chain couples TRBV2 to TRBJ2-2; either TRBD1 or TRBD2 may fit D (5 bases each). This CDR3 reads CASSLEGESGELFF. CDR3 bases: TGTGCCAGCAGCTTAGAAGGGGAGAGCGGGGAGCTGTTTTTT.